This record looks at one T cell receptor (beta chain) sequence and its context. This specimen comes from a study of blood T cell repertoires in COVID-19. Study as a whole: Some COVID-19 samples were acute and others convalescent; all came from the United States, Italy and Spain. PBMCs, B-cell-depleted T cells, or T cells were the source of the cDNA or gDNA that made up the material.

As handled by the study authors: Researchers report that nucleated cell counts were estimated from reference gene primer amplification. Sequencing used immunoSEQ multiplex PCR; TCRdb keeps in-frame clones, though not all of them. V and J calls and clone size follow that table, whereas D and trimming were derived from the DNA. This sample has approximately 530,000 clones, with approximately 88% found just once. Patients from Seattle were sampled longitudinally, starting during active infection. CDR3 length: 17 residues. The germline gives CDR1 SGHTA, CDR2 FQGNSA. Trimming cost V 5 bases and J 0 bases; bases outside gene matches: 9.

The specimen sequenced was peripheral blood. The TCR comes from a woman aged 45-65 years with COVID-19, enrolled during active disease. The rearrangement links TRBV7-2 to TRBJ2-3; TRBD2 matches 9 bases. CDR3 region: CASSLDGLAGSTDTQYF. The CDR3 DNA is TGTGCCAGCAGCCTGGATGGGCTAGCGGGAAGCACAGATACGCAGTATTTT.